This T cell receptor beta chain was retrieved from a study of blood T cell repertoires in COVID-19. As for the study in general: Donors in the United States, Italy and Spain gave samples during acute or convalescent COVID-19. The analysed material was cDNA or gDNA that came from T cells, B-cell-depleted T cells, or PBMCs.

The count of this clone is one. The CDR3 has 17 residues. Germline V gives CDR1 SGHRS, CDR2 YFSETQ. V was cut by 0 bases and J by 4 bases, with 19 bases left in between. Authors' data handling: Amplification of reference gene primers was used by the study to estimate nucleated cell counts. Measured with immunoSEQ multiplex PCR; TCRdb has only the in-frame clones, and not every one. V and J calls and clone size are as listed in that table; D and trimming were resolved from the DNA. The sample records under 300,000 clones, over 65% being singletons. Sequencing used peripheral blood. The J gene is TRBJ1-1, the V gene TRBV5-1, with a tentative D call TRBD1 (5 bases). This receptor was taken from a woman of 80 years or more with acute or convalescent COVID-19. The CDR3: CASSLGDGGRGSTEAFF. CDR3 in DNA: TGCGCCAGCAGCTTGGGTGACGGGGGACGTGGAAGCACTGAAGCTTTCTTT.